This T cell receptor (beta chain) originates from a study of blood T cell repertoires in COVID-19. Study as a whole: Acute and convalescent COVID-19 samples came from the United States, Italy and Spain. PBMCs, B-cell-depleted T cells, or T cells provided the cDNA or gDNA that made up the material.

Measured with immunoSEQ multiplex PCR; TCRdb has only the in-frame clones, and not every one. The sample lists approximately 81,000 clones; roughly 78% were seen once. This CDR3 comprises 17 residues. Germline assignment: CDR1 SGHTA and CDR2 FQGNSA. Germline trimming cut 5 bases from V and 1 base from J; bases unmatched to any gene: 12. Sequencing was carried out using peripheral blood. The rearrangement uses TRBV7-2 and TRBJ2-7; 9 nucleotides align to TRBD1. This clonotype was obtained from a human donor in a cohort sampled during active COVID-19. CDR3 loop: CASSRSTTGGDSYEQYF. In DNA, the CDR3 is TGTGCCAGCAGCCGGAGCACCACAGGGGGCGATTCCTACGAGCAGTACTTC.